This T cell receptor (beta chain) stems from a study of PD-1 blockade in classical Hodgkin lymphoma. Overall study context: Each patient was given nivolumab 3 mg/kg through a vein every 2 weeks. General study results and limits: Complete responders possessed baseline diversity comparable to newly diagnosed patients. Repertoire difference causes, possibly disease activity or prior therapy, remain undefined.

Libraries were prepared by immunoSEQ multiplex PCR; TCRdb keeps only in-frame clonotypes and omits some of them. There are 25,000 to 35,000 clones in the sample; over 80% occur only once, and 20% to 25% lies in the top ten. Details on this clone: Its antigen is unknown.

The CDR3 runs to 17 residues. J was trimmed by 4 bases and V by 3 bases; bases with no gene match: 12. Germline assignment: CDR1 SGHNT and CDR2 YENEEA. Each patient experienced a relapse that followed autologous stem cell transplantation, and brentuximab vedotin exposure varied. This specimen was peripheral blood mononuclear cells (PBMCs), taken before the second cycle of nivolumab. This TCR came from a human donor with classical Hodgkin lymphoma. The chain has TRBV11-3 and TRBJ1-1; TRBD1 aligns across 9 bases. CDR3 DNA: TGTGCCAGCAGCTTGGGGGACAGGGTCGTCTCGGGCACTGAAGCTTTCTTT. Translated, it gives CASSLGDRVVSGTEAFF.